This T cell receptor (beta chain) originates from a study of beta chain features in type 1 diabetes. Concerning this clone itself: Its antigen remains unknown.

The CDR3 is 17 residues long. The trim removed 0 bases at V and 0 bases at J, leaving 4 bases unmatched. Per germline, CDR1 MGHRA and CDR2 YSYEKL. All of the isolated RNA was reverse transcribed, so expressed TCRB transcripts were sequenced. Profiling relied on immunoSEQ multiplex PCR, and the TCRdb table lists in-frame clones only, not all of them. The table records around 250,000 clones, approximately 25% of them present only once. Findings and caveats of the study: Researchers report that Type 1 diabetes patients had moderately but significantly shorter TCRB CDR3s across all four CD4+ subsets.

The rearrangement links TRBV4-1 to TRBJ1-2; 10 nucleotides line up with TRBD1. The clonotype originates from a woman in her twenties or thirties with type 1 diabetes. The material sequenced was naive CD4+ T cells from blood. CDR3 DNA sequence: TGCGCCAGCAGCCAAGAAGGGACAGGGGCGGCTAACTATGGCTACACCTTC. As protein: CASSQEGTGAANYGYTF.